These T cell receptor beta chains were read from a single sample in a study of CD4 T cells in relation to SARS-CoV-2 and coronaviruses. Antigen specificity for these receptors is unknown. Here immunoSEQ multiplex PCR was the method, and the copy in TCRdb shows in-frame clones only, minus some. The table lists 30,000 to 40,000 clones, around four fifths of them singletons. The material sequenced was memory CD4+ T cells from PBMCs, cultured in vitro. The source of these receptors is an adult with COVID-19. Each CDR3 is given with its conserved first and last residue. The D gene is left open where the match is weak.

NA,TRBV5-4,CASSLRGEEKLFF
NA,TRBV28,CASSLPLLYGYTF
NA,TRBV2,CASRRQNTEAFF
NA,TRBV5-1,CASSDTRTDTQYF
TRBD2,TRBV4-3,CASSQDSGGSSYNEQFF
TRBD1,TRBV5-1,CASSPGQTYGYTF
TRBD2,TRBV15,CATSRSGSRDGTDTQYF
TRBD2,TRBV2,CASSLEAGGQETQYF
NA,TRBV13,CASSPGVAAPIGTDTQYF
NA,TRBV6-5,CASSQDITYEQYF
NA,TRBV5-4,CASSLGPWPNQPQHF
NA,TRBV4-1,CASSQEPLSGTDTQYF
NA,TRBV30,CAWSVLVALTYNEQFF
TRBD1,TRBV2,CASKQGASTDTQYF
NA,TRBV5-1,CASSLFTESEDTEAFF
TRBD1,TRBV7-2,CASSPGQGSVTEAFF
TRBD2,TRBV29-1,CSAEMTSPGELFF